This T cell receptor (beta chain) appears in the sequencing data of a study of blood T cell repertoires in COVID-19 (dated by TCRdb to about 2020). For the wider study: Samples covering the acute and convalescent phases of COVID-19 were provided by collaborators in the United States, Italy and Spain. HLA class I and class II types, where available, came from metadata supplied by the sample provider rather than from assay-based typing. The material from the prospective study consisted of cDNA or gDNA derived from T cells, B-cell-depleted T cells, or PBMCs. The repertoires were released in a freely available public database meant as a resource for research on the immune response to SARS-CoV-2. The dataset comprised deeply sampled blood TCRbeta repertoires from subjects exposed to, actively infected with, or recovered from COVID-19. Nearly every sample came with metadata listing a de-identified subject ID, COVID-19 status, age in years and sex. Samples came from the ongoing ImmuneRACE study (first 160 participants) plus 1,254 subjects from 6 global collaborators.

Worth noting for this clone: Its antigen remains undetermined. The sample holds no much larger clone one base away, and base qualities are not on file.

TCRbeta CDR3 regions were amplified from genomic DNA using the immunoSEQ Assay, a bias-controlled multiplex PCR. Turning to the authors' computational methods: The number of nucleated cells in each sample was estimated by amplification of reference gene primers within the assay. Sequence reads were collapsed and filtered to measure the absolute abundance of every unique TCRbeta CDR3 rearrangement. Productive Simpson clonality was computed per sample as the square root of Simpson's diversity index over productive rearrangements. Here the immuneACCESS table is served through TCRdb, limited to in-frame sequences with V and J called. Missing clones are a known gap in these copies; in checked studies unresolved V genes cover under half, and the rest lacks a known reason. V and J calls and clone size are as listed in that table; D and trimming were resolved from the DNA. A total of some 230,000 clones appear in this sample, about 88% of them only once. The ten largest clones capture roughly 10% of the sample.

At one collaborating source in Seattle, patients were enrolled during active infection and were followed longitudinally through the course of disease. Whole blood was collected in K2EDTA tubes by collaborating institutions according to the institutions' own protocols. For TCRbeta analysis, collaborator samples were shipped as frozen whole blood, as isolated PBMCs, or as DNA extracted from either sample type. The research as a whole found: Clinical and demographic metadata were provided uncurated, with the amount varying by source and participant.

The CDR3 numbers 16 residues from cysteine through phenylalanine. Kept here is only the CDR3 DNA, which spans 48 bases and is read in frame from base 1. CDR1 and CDR2 are drawn from the germline V gene: SGHAT, FQNNGV. The junction shows trimming of 1 base on V and 3 bases on J, plus 13 bases between the germline ends. The sequenced sample was peripheral blood. The rearranged chain carries TRBV11-2 and TRBJ2-1; the D gene cannot be named for sure. The sequence was obtained from a woman aged 50 to 65 with COVID-19, enrolled during active disease. The CDR3 is CASSLGPTRRYNEQFF. The sequenced DNA: TGTGCCAGCAGCTTAGGCCCGACGCGGCGCTACAATGAGCAGTTCTTC.